This is a list of T cell receptor beta chains from one sample in a study of Ad26.COV2.S vaccination and SARS-CoV-2 variants. Some clones are missing from TCRdb's copy, which holds only in-frame ones; the method was immunoSEQ multiplex PCR. The data contain about 680,000 clones, about 89% of them singletons. Material: peripheral blood, obtained in a trial of Ad26.COV2.S vaccine versus placebo. Receptors originate from a person between 18 and 65 years old who received the Ad26.COV2.S COVID-19 vaccine or a placebo. CDR3s include the opening cysteine and the closing phenylalanine or tryptophan. The order of the fields is V gene, D gene, clone size, J gene, CDR3 DNA, CDR3 protein. The D gene is left open where the match is weak. Size values are once, few and many counts, or a class for expanded clones, and some rows have none.

V: TRBV2; D: -; size: -; J: TRBJ1-2; DNA: TGTGCCAGCAGTGAAGCGCGGGGATCTCGCTACACCTTC; CDR3: CASSEARGSRYTF
V: TRBV19; D: TRBD1; size: -; J: TRBJ1-2; DNA: TGTGCCAGTAGTACTCTCTCCGGGACAGGTGACTACACCTTC; CDR3: CASSTLSGTGDYTF
V: TRBV5-4; D: TRBD2; size: -; J: TRBJ2-5; DNA: TGTGCCAGCAGCTTGAGGACTAGCGAAGAGACCCAGTACTTC; CDR3: CASSLRTSEETQYF
V: TRBV10-3; D: -; size: -; J: TRBJ2-2; DNA: TGTGCCATCAAGTTCGCCACCGGGGAGCTGTTTTTT; CDR3: CAIKFATGELFF
V: TRBV29-1; D: TRBD2; size: -; J: TRBJ2-2; DNA: TGCAGCGTTGGCGGACTAGCGGGTGGTTCGAACACCGGGGAGCTGTTTTTT; CDR3: CSVGGLAGGSNTGELFF
V: TRBV5-1; D: -; size: -; J: TRBJ2-5; DNA: TGCGCCAGCAGCTTGGTGACAGGAGGAGAGACCCAGTACTTC; CDR3: CASSLVTGGETQYF
V: TRBV4-1; D: TRBD2; size: -; J: TRBJ2-1; DNA: TGCGCCAGCAGCCAAGCCCCTACTAGCGGGGGGCCCCCCCTTTACAATGAGCAGTTCTTC; CDR3: CASSQAPTSGGPPLYNEQFF
V: TRBV7-8; D: -; size: -; J: TRBJ1-1; DNA: TGTGCCAGCAGCCCCGAGGCAGGGTTGAACACTGAAGCTTTCTTT; CDR3: CASSPEAGLNTEAFF
V: TRBV6-5; D: TRBD1; size: -; J: TRBJ2-7; DNA: TGTGCCAGCAGTTACACGGGGACAGGGGGCGACGAGCAGTACTTC; CDR3: CASSYTGTGGDEQYF
V: TRBV7-3; D: -; size: -; J: TRBJ2-2; DNA: TGTGCCAGCAGCCCCGTTGCCGCCGGGGAGCTGTTTTTT; CDR3: CASSPVAAGELFF
V: TRBV4-2; D: -; size: -; J: TRBJ2-7; DNA: TGTGCCAGCAGCCAAGATCAAGGGACTCCGATCGACGAGCAGTACTTC; CDR3: CASSQDQGTPIDEQYF
V: TRBV7-2; D: -; size: once; J: TRBJ2-7; DNA: TGTGCCAGCAGTTACTTTAGTGGGACTGGTGCGGGAAACGAGCAGTACTTC; CDR3: CASSYFSGTGAGNEQYF
V: TRBV3-1/TRBV3-2; D: -; size: -; J: TRBJ1-1; DNA: TGTGCCAGCAGCCCTCTTTGGAACACTGAAGCTTTCTTT; CDR3: CASSPLWNTEAFF
V: TRBV7-5; D: -; size: -; J: TRBJ2-2; DNA: TGTGCCAGAAGCTTAACCATACAGGGTAGCAACACCGGGGAGCTGTTTTTT; CDR3: CARSLTIQGSNTGELFF
V: TRBV4-3; D: -; size: -; J: TRBJ1-5; DNA: TGCGCCAGCAGCCGAGGGACCTGGGCCCAGCCCCAGCATTTT; CDR3: CASSRGTWAQPQHF
V: TRBV18; D: TRBD1; size: -; J: TRBJ2-1; DNA: TGTGCCAGCTCACCACCGGGACAGGGTTACAATGAGCAGTTCTTC; CDR3: CASSPPGQGYNEQFF
V: TRBV2; D: -; size: -; J: TRBJ2-7; DNA: TGTGCCAGCAGTGAAGAGGGCAGGGACCCCTACGAGCAGTACTTC; CDR3: CASSEEGRDPYEQYF
V: TRBV18; D: -; size: -; J: TRBJ1-5; DNA: TGTGCCAGCTCACCGTCAGGGGTCAATCAGCCCCAGCATTTT; CDR3: CASSPSGVNQPQHF
V: TRBV7-2; D: TRBD2; size: -; J: TRBJ2-7; DNA: TGTGCCAGCAGCTTAGGAAGCGGGAGCGCCTACGAGCAGTACTTC; CDR3: CASSLGSGSAYEQYF
V: TRBV5-1; D: -; size: -; J: TRBJ2-7; DNA: TGCGCCAGCAGCCTACCCGGGGCCTCCTACGAGCAGTACTTC; CDR3: CASSLPGASYEQYF
V: TRBV5-4; D: -; size: -; J: TRBJ2-3; DNA: TGTGCCAGCAGCCCAGGGGGAGGATGGGATACGCAGTATTTT; CDR3: CASSPGGGWDTQYF
V: TRBV29-1; D: TRBD2; size: -; J: TRBJ2-1; DNA: TGCAGCGTACCCCAGCGGGGGGGCCCAAGAAATGAGCAGTTCTTC; CDR3: CSVPQRGGPRNEQFF
V: TRBV9; D: -; size: -; J: TRBJ2-5; DNA: TGTGCCAGCAGCGTAGATTCGGTGGGGAGATCGGAGACCCAGTACTTC; CDR3: CASSVDSVGRSETQYF
V: TRBV18; D: -; size: -; J: TRBJ1-5; DNA: TGTGCCAGCTCACGGGACACTCTTAGCAATCAGCCCCAGCATTTT; CDR3: CASSRDTLSNQPQHF
V: TRBV27; D: -; size: -; J: TRBJ2-1; DNA: TGTGCCAGCAAAGACACGGGGACCTACAATGAGCAGTTCTTC; CDR3: CASKDTGTYNEQFF